This T cell receptor beta chain is drawn from a study of shared clonotypes between healthy human individuals. Naive CD8 cells were CD45RO-negative, positively selected for CCR7, excluding terminally differentiated effector memory CD45RA+ cells. Deep level was the assay's run setting. This table comes from immunoSEQ multiplex PCR, and its TCRdb copy is limited to in-frame clones, with some not included. Among under 2,000,000 clones listed, roughly 94% were seen once. Germline CDR1 and CDR2: ENHRY and SYGVKD. CDR3 size: 16 residues. V shed 4 bases and J 0 bases; nucleotides not matched to a gene: 7. The specimen was naive CD8+ T cells sorted from blood. The origin of this receptor is a man between 18 and 29 years old in good health. The V call is TRBV10-3, the J call TRBJ2-3; TRBD2 agrees at 7 bases. CDR3 residues: CAISALAATSTDTQYF. The DNA for the CDR3 is TGTGCCATCAGTGCGCTAGCGGCTACTAGCACAGATACGCAGTATTTT.